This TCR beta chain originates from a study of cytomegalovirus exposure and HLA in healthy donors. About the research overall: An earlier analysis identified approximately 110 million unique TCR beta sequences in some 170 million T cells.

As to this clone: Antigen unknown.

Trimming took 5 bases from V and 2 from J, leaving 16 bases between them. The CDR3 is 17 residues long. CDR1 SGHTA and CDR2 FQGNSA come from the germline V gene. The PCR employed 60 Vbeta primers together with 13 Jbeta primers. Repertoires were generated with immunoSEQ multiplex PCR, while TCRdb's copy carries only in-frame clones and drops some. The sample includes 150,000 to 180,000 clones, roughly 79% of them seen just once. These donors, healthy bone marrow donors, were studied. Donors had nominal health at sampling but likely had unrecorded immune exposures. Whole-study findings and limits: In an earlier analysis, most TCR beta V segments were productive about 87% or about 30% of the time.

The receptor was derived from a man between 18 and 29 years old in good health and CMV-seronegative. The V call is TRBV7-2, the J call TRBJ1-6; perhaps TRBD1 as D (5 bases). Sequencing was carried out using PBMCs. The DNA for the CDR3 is TGTGCCAGCAGCAACTCCCGCGGGGGAACCTATAATTCACCCCTCCACTTT. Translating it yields CASSNSRGGTYNSPLHF.